Presented here are 2 T cell receptor beta chains from one specimen sequenced in a study of blood T cell repertoires in COVID-19. Using immunoSEQ multiplex PCR, the repertoire was profiled, and TCRdb retains in-frame clones only, with some absent. This table has about 150,000 clones, 91% appearing once. The sample was peripheral blood. These receptor sequences come from a man aged 50-60 years with acute or convalescent COVID-19.

The chain carries TRBV7-9 and TRBJ2-1; a possible D gene is TRBD2 (5 bases). This CDR3 is 15 amino acids long. Germline lookup yields CDR1 SEHNR and CDR2 FQNEAQ (reference sequence). Deletions cut 4 bases from V and 1 base from J, with 11 bases between. CDR3 nucleotides: TGTGCCAGCAGCTCAGCTAGCCCGTCCTACAATGAGCAGTTCTTC. This translates into CASSSASPSYNEQFF. Looking up the rest from reference TRBV7-9 and TRBJ2-1 gives the full variable domain: DTGVSQNPRHKITKRGQNVTFRCDPISEHNRLYWYRQTLGQGPEFLTYFQNEAQLEKSRLLSDRFSAERPKGSFSTLEIQRTEQGDSAMYLCASSSASPSYNEQFFGPGTRLTVL.

V is TRBV5-6 and J is TRBJ1-1; D uncertain. The V gene's germline CDR1 is SGHDT and CDR2 YYEEEE. The ends were cut back, 2 bases at V and 4 bases at J, with 12 bases in the middle. This CDR3 is built from 14 residues. CDR3 nucleotide sequence: TGTGCCAGCAGCTTTGGCGGCCGGAGCACTGAAGCTTTCTTT. It is translated as CASSFGGRSTEAFF.